This entry is about one TCR beta chain. TCRdb keeps only in-frame clones here, not all; method: immunoSEQ multiplex PCR. The data hold roughly 100,000 clones, with about 91% observed a single time. The entry originates in a study of blood T cell repertoires in COVID-19. Background on the study: Sample material is recorded as cDNA or gDNA derived from T cells, B-cell-depleted T cells, or PBMCs.

Germline lookup yields CDR1 SGHRS and CDR2 YFSETQ. The CDR3 contains 15 residues. V was pared by 0 bases and J by 8 bases, with 14 bases between. The receptor comes from a human donor in a cohort sampled during active COVID-19. Sequencing used peripheral blood. The rearrangement uses TRBV5-1 and TRBJ1-4; D may be TRBD1 (5 bases). The CDR3 coding sequence is TGCGCCAGCAGCTTGGGGGGCTCCGGGAGGGAAAAACTGTTTTTT. It translates to CASSLGGSGREKLFF. The full variable domain, rest sourced from reference TRBV5-1 and TRBJ1-4, is KAGVTQTPRYLIKTRGQQVTLSCSPISGHRSVSWYQQTPGQGLQFLFEYFSETQRNKGNFPGRFSGRQFSNSRSEMNVSTLELGDSALYLCASSLGGSGREKLFFGSGTQLSVL.